This entry is about one TCR beta chain. The data stem from a study of blood T cell repertoires in COVID-19. As for the study in general: From the United States, Italy and Spain came samples of acute and convalescent COVID-19. Sources were T cells, B-cell-depleted T cells, or PBMCs; the material itself was cDNA or gDNA.

Germline V gene lookup returns CDR1 DFQATT and CDR2 SNEGSKA (reference sequence). This CDR3 is built from 11 residues. Trimming stripped 1 base from V and 11 bases from J, with 11 bases between. The table came from immunoSEQ multiplex PCR; TCRdb's copy has only in-frame clones and leaves some out. Of about 53,000 clones in the sample, about 87% were seen once. Input material: peripheral blood. The chain combines TRBV20-1 with TRBJ1-1; D might be TRBD1 (5 bases). This TCR came from a man in his fifties with acute or convalescent COVID-19. CDR3 DNA sequence: TGCAGTGCTAGAGGCGCACGGGGGGCTTTCTTT. Encoded protein: CSARGARGAFF.